This entry lists 6 T cell receptor beta chains sequenced from one sample in a study of T cell responses to AZD1222 COVID-19 vaccine. Using immunoSEQ multiplex PCR, the repertoire was profiled, and TCRdb retains in-frame clones only, with some absent. This sample has roughly 100,000 clones, with more than 75% found just once. Sequencing was performed on peripheral blood, taken on day 0 of AZD1222 vaccination. The receptor set was obtained from an adult in good health.

Only one count was recorded for this clone. Within the sample, other DNA sequences also encode this same CDR3. V is TRBV24-1 and J is TRBJ1-3, with D maybe TRBD1 (5 bases). This CDR3 contains 15 residues. The ends were cut back, 4 bases at V and 3 bases at J, with 12 bases in the middle. CDR1 is KGHDR and CDR2 is SFDVKD in the germline V gene. CDR3 sequence reads: CATSDPRGSGNTIYF. The CDR3 bases are TGTGCCACCAGTGACCCCCGGGGGAGTGGAAACACCATATATTTT.

The chain uses TRBV28 and TRBJ2-2; no definite D call. This CDR3 region has 13 residues. V lost 7 bases to trimming and J lost 3 bases, with 9 bases between them. Looked up from germline, CDR1 is MDHEN and CDR2 is SYDVKM. For the CDR3, the DNA is TGTGCCAGCACCCTCGGATACACCGGGGAGCTGTTTTTT. Translation: CASTLGYTGELFF.

The rearrangement links TRBV3-1 (or the pseudogene TRBV3-2) to TRBJ2-1; TRBD2 is a possible D gene (6 bases). The CDR3 length is 13 residues. Germline assignment: CDR1 LGHDT and CDR2 YNNKEL (reference sequence). V lost 0 bases and J 10 bases, leaving 10 bases between the germline ends. The CDR3 is CASSQERRGEQFF. Written as DNA, the CDR3 is TGTGCCAGCAGCCAAGAGAGGCGGGGCGAGCAGTTCTTC.

On this clone: The same CDR3 can be traced to other DNA sequences in this sample. The V call is TRBV6-5, the J call TRBJ2-5; weak D call: TRBD2 (6 bases). Germline V gives CDR1 MNHEY, CDR2 SVGAGI. V lost 7 bases and J lost 5, with 11 bases in between. This CDR3 has 12 residues. The CDR3 DNA reads as TGTGCCAGCATGGGCGGAGGGGAGACCCAGTACTTC. This codes for CASMGGGETQYF.

The chain joins TRBV6-5 to TRBJ1-6, with D unclear. V dropped 5 bases and J dropped 14 bases, with 16 bases sitting between them. Germline V CDR1 and CDR2: MNHEY, SVGAGI. There are 13 residues in the CDR3. This CDR3 reads CASSQPAARTLHF. For the CDR3, the DNA is TGTGCCAGCAGTCAGCCGGCCGCTCGGACCCTCCACTTT.

This clone was found once. This chain connects TRBV19 to TRBJ1-2; D possibly corresponds to TRBD1 (5 bases). The CDR3 spans 15 residues. From germline, CDR1 is LNHDA and CDR2 SQIVND (reference sequence). V lost 1 base, J lost 6 bases, and 15 bases lay in between. The CDR3: CASSIGVGAAHGYTF. The DNA for the CDR3 is TGTGCCAGTAGTATAGGGGTCGGGGCAGCCCATGGCTACACCTTC.